Listed below are T cell receptor beta chains from one sample, sequenced in a study of blood T cell repertoires in COVID-19. The data were produced by immunoSEQ multiplex PCR, yet TCRdb's version contains in-frame clones alone and is incomplete. The data contain about 130,000 clones, around 86% of them singletons. The sequenced sample consisted of peripheral blood. These receptors came from a woman aged 70-85 years with COVID-19, enrolled during active disease. Each CDR3 is given with its conserved first and last residue. A D gene is named only where the DNA matches it firmly. Clone size, where shown, is once, few, many, or a class for clones that have expanded.

.,TRBJ2-5,.,TRBV6-5,TGTGCCAGCAGGAGGTACCAAGAGACCCAGTACTTC,CASRRYQETQYF
.,TRBJ1-5,.,TRBV5-4,TGTGCCAGCAGCTCAGAAATATATAGCAATCAGCCCCAGCATTTT,CASSSEIYSNQPQHF
TRBD1,TRBJ2-5,once,TRBV2,TGTGCCAGCAAGCTCACCCAGGACAGGGGCCGGGGAGAGACCCAGTACTTC,CASKLTQDRGRGETQYF
.,TRBJ2-5,.,TRBV7-6,TGTGCCAGCAGCTTAGGTCCGGGGGTGAAAAAGTACTTC,CASSLGPGVKKYF
.,TRBJ2-7,.,TRBV5-1,TGCGCCAGCAGCCCGGACTTCTACGAGCAGTACTTC,CASSPDFYEQYF
.,TRBJ1-4,.,TRBV28,TGTGCCAGCACCCGGGATAATGAAAAACTGTTTTTT,CASTRDNEKLFF
.,TRBJ1-3,once,TRBV2,TGTGCCAGCAGTGAAGTGTGGAGAAGCTCTGGAAACACCATATATTTT,CASSEVWRSSGNTIYF
.,TRBJ2-3,.,TRBV9,TGTGCCAGCAGCGTAGTGGAGCGTGGAGATACGCAGTATTTT,CASSVVERGDTQYF
TRBD1,TRBJ1-2,.,TRBV5-4,TGTGCCAGCAGCTCCGCCGGGACAGGGGGCGCCTATGGCTACACCTTC,CASSSAGTGGAYGYTF
.,TRBJ1-3,.,TRBV7-8,TGTGCCAGCAGCTTATCCCCCCCGGGAGCCTCTGGAAACACCATATATTTT,CASSLSPPGASGNTIYF
.,TRBJ2-5,.,TRBV6-5,TGTGCCAGCACCGTAGAAGAGACCCAGTACTTC,CASTVEETQYF
.,TRBJ1-5,.,TRBV30,TGTGCCTGGAGCGCAACATGGGGGCCGGGGAGCAATCAGCCCCAGCATTTT,CAWSATWGPGSNQPQHF
TRBD2,TRBJ2-2,.,TRBV27,TGTGCCAGCAGTACCCCTACATCCGAGCTGTGGGGGGGAAGGCGGGAGCTGTTTTTT,CASSTPTSELWGGRRELFF
.,TRBJ2-3,.,TRBV11-2,TGTGCCAGCAGCTTAGGACTTCTCAGCACAGATACGCAGTATTTT,CASSLGLLSTDTQYF
.,TRBJ1-5,.,TRBV7-2,TGTGCCAGCGCATTCGGGCGGCGGGATCAGCCCCAGCATTTT,CASAFGRRDQPQHF
TRBD1,TRBJ1-2,.,TRBV7-2,TGTGCCAGCAGCTTAGCCCCGACAGGGCTGGGATACGGCTACACCTTC,CASSLAPTGLGYGYTF
.,TRBJ1-1,.,TRBV5-1,TGCGCCAGCAGCTTGGGGCAGGGTACTTGGAACACTGAAGCTTTCTTT,CASSLGQGTWNTEAFF
.,TRBJ1-5,.,TRBV6-5,TGTGCCAGCAGGGGGGCGCAGGGTCAGCCCCAGCATTTT,CASRGAQGQPQHF
TRBD2,TRBJ2-5,few,TRBV2,TGTGCCAGCAGAGGGACTAGCGGGGGAACCTACAAGGACCAAGAGACCCAGTACTTC,CASRGTSGGTYKDQETQYF
.,TRBJ1-1,.,TRBV28,TGTGCCAGCATCTCGAACACTGAAGCTTTCTTT,CASISNTEAFF
TRBD1,TRBJ2-2,.,TRBV19,TGTGCCAGTAGTATAGATAGGGGGACAGGGAACACCGGGGAGCTGTTTTTT,CASSIDRGTGNTGELFF
TRBD2,TRBJ2-3,.,TRBV4-1,TGCGCCAGCAGCCGGGCGGGGGGCCCGGGACCCGAAGATACGCAGTATTTT,CASSRAGGPGPEDTQYF
TRBD2,TRBJ2-3,.,TRBV3-1/TRBV3-2,TGTGCCAGCAGCCTCCACGGGGGGAGCACAGATACGCAGTATTTT,CASSLHGGSTDTQYF
.,TRBJ1-2,.,TRBV25-1,TGTGCCAGCAGTTACCGGGACACTTACTTC,CASSYRDTYF
TRBD1,TRBJ2-2,.,TRBV3-1/TRBV3-2,TGTGCCAGCAGCCCTGTGGGGACAGGGGGAACCGGGGAGCTGTTTTTT,CASSPVGTGGTGELFF
TRBD1,TRBJ2-2,.,TRBV5-1,TGCGCCAGCAGCTTCAGACAGGGGCCAAACACCGGGGAGCTGTTTTTT,CASSFRQGPNTGELFF
.,TRBJ1-3,.,TRBV6-1,TGTGCCAGCAGTGAAACTTTACAGGGAGCGAAATATTTT,CASSETLQGAKYF
.,TRBJ2-1,few,TRBV9,TGTGCCAGCAGCGTATCAGGGCCCAATGAGCAGTTCTTC,CASSVSGPNEQFF
TRBD1,TRBJ1-6,.,TRBV28,TGTGCCAGCGCCGACAGGGACAGGAGTAATTCACCCCTCCACTTT,CASADRDRSNSPLHF
.,TRBJ2-7,.,TRBV5-1,TGCGCCAGCAGCTCATCGGTCGCCTACGAGCAGTACTTC,CASSSSVAYEQYF
.,TRBJ1-2,.,TRBV7-2,TGTGCCAGCAGCTTAGGCGGGCAGGGGCTGCGAGGCTACACCTTC,CASSLGGQGLRGYTF
TRBD1,TRBJ2-3,.,TRBV6-5,TGTGCCAGCAGCTTGGGACAGGGAGGAGGAGATACGCAGTATTTT,CASSLGQGGGDTQYF
TRBD2,TRBJ2-7,.,TRBV3-1/TRBV3-2,TGTGCCAGCAGCCGCGCGGGACTACCCCTCGAGCAGTACTTC,CASSRAGLPLEQYF
.,TRBJ1-2,.,TRBV27,TGTGCCAGCAGTCCCCTACAGGGAGGGTACTATGGCTACACCTTC,CASSPLQGGYYGYTF
TRBD1,TRBJ1-3,.,TRBV18,TGTGCCAGCTCACCACCGGCGCGGACAGGGGGTGCAAACACCATATATTTT,CASSPPARTGGANTIYF
TRBD1,TRBJ1-1,once,TRBV5-5,TGTGCCAGCAGCTTGGGGACAGGCACTGAAGCTTTCTTT,CASSLGTGTEAFF
.,TRBJ2-6,.,TRBV5-6,TGTGCCAGCAGCTTGGCCAGGGCCCAGACTGGGGCCAACGTCCTGACTTTC,CASSLARAQTGANVLTF
.,TRBJ2-7,.,TRBV5-6,TGTGCCAGCAGCTCACAGGGTTACGAGCAGTACTTC,CASSSQGYEQYF
TRBD2,TRBJ2-5,once,TRBV15,TGTGCCAGTGGGACTAGCGGGATGGAGACCCAGTACTTC,CASGTSGMETQYF
.,TRBJ1-1,few,TRBV6-7,TGTGCCAGCAGTCACGACGCGGTGGAAGCTTTCTTT,CASSHDAVEAFF
.,TRBJ2-7,few,TRBV7-3,TGTGCCAGCAGCTTAAGTCAGGGTCACGAGCAGTACTTC,CASSLSQGHEQYF
TRBD2,TRBJ2-3,.,TRBV11-2,TGTGCCAGCAGCGCCTCCCTCGGCGGGGGGACCACAGATACGCAGTATTTT,CASSASLGGGTTDTQYF